A single T cell receptor beta chain is shown here with its context. The antigen it binds to is not known. No base quality information exists; no much larger clone differs at one position. To prepare the library, the immunoSEQ multiplex PCR assay was applied. RNA was extracted from all samples and reverse transcribed into cDNA as template for TCR sequencing. First-strand cDNA was synthesized using SuperScript III with a 2:1 mix of oligo-dT and random hexamers. Amplification bias was assessed with a synthetic immune receptor repertoire, and residual bias was removed computationally. On the authors' methods: Raw reads were preprocessed for error removal, and CDR3 was defined according to IMGT conventions as running from the conserved cysteine to phenylalanine. Clonality was computed as 1 minus the Shannon entropy, with the entropy normalized by log2 of the number of productive unique TCRs. Scalp TCRbeta sequences were cross-referenced with sorted blood CD4 and CD8 repertoires so that the CD4 or CD8 identity of scalp clones could be inferred. This immuneACCESS table, as held by TCRdb, lists in-frame sequences with V and J called but not all clones. Of the missing ones, under half trace to an unresolved V gene in checked studies; the others have no known cause. That table supplies the V and J calls and clone size; D and trimming were determined from the DNA. Here the sample has 150,000 or so clones; about three fifths occur a single time. The ten top clones hold roughly 16% of the sample.

The sample originates from a study of CD8+ T cells in alopecia areata (dated by TCRdb to 2016 to 2019). For context, the study as a whole: The treated patients, all with moderate-to-severe alopecia areata, were enrolled in an open-label pilot trial of oral tofacitinib given at 5 to 10 mg twice daily. Tofacitinib was administered for 6 to 18 months, and 6 months of follow-up off drug were then conducted to assess delayed response and recurrence. Disease severity in treated patients was measured with the SALT score, which quantifies the percentage of affected scalp surface area. To study T cell clonal expansion in alopecia areata, the researchers applied high-throughput TCRbeta sequencing to both the C3H/HeJ mouse model and human patients. Human TCRbeta sequencing covered scalp tissue and sorted CD4+ and CD8+ peripheral blood T cells from patchy and totalis/universalis alopecia areata patients and healthy controls. Biopsies were taken from tofacitinib-treated patients at baseline and again at 4 and 24 weeks into treatment, and several of those patients also had a later scalp biopsy. Scalp clonality was compared among normal scalp (n=4), patchy alopecia areata scalp (n=8), and alopecia totalis/universalis scalp (n=8). The RNA source kit depended on sample type: the PAXgene miRNA kit for fixed scalp, the miRNeasy kit for PBMCs, and the RNeasy kit for mouse skin. TCRbeta CDR3 regions were amplified by immunoSEQ multiplex PCR with 35 Vbeta forward and 13 Jbeta reverse primers. Beyond this particular receptor, the publication reports: Because the treated cohort was small and had only one nonresponder, larger studies are needed to examine links between baseline CD8+ expansion and response. Shared TCR sequences between patients were less evident than in mice, which may be partly attributable to HLA diversity in the patient population. Unlike mouse skin, which is dominated by gammadelta T cells, normal human skin has resident alphabeta T cells that are also sequenced, and this complicates analysis of the scalp TCR repertoire. During tofacitinib treatment, many expanded lesional clones stuck around in both scalp and blood, and this persistence may partly explain why relapse happens after treatment is stopped. Higher clonality and more expanded CD8+ clones were observed in lesional scalp than in normal scalp, particularly in alopecia totalis/universalis, a finding suggestive of antigenic drive. Tofacitinib significantly lowered scalp clonality and the number of expanded CD8+ clones among the top 100 scalp clones.

The sample's treatment or condition, from its label and the paper: oral pan-JAK inhibitor, 5-10 mg twice daily. Peripheral blood and lesional scalp punch biopsies were obtained from patients with alopecia areata. PBMCs were separated by density centrifugation and stained for CD3, CD4 and CD8, after which CD4+ and CD8+ T cells were sorted on a FACSAria. The CDR3 runs 15 amino acids, cysteine and phenylalanine included. Only the CDR3 DNA is retained, 45 bases long and in frame from the first base. Sequences SGHRS (CDR1) and YFSETQ (CDR2) are obtained from the germline V gene. V sheds 0 bases and J sheds 8 bases, leaving 15 bases between their ends.

The chain couples TRBV5-1 to TRBJ2-1, with TRBD1 perhaps the D gene, on 6 matching bases. The sequence derives from a human donor with alopecia areata. The source material was CD4+ T cells sorted from blood, sampled at approximately week 55, from a patient treated with tofacitinib. The CDR3 protein is CASSLGWGQADEQFF. The base sequence is TGCGCCAGCAGCTTGGGTTGGGGGCAGGCCGATGAGCAGTTCTTC. With the portions outside the CDR3 filled from the reference TRBV5-1 and TRBJ2-1 genes, the complete variable region becomes KAGVTQTPRYLIKTRGQQVTLSCSPISGHRSVSWYQQTPGQGLQFLFEYFSETQRNKGNFPGRFSGRQFSNSRSEMNVSTLELGDSALYLCASSLGWGQADEQFFGPGTRLTVL.